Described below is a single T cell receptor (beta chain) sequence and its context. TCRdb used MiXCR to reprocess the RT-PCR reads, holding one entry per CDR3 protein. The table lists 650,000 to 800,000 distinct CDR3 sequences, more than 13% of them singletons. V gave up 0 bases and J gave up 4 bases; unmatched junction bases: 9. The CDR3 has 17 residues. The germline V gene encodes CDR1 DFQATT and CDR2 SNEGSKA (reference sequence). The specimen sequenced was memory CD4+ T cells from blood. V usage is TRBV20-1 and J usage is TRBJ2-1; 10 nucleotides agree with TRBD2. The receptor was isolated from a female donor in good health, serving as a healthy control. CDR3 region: CSARDPRIAGGYNEQFF. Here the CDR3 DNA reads TGCAGTGCTAGAGATCCCCGGATAGCGGGGGGATACAATGAGCAGTTCTTC.